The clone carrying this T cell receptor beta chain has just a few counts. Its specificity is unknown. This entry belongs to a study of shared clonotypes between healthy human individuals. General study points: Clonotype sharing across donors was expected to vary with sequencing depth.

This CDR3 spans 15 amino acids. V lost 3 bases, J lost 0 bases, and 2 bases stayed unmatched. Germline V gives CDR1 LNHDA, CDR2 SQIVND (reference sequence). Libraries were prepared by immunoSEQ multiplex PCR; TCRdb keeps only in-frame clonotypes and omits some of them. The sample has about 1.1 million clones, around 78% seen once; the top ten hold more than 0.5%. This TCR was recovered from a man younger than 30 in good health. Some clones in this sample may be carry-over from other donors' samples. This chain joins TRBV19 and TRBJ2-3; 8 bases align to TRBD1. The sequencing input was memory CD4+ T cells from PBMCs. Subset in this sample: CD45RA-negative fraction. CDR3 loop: CASSIRTGSTDTQYF. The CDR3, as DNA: TGTGCCAGTAGTATTAGGACAGGGAGCACAGATACGCAGTATTTT.